Below, 7 T cell receptor beta chains from the same sample are listed, as sequenced in a study of early T cells in non-severe SARS-CoV-2 infection. TCRdb redid the calling of the 5' RACE reads with MiXCR, one entry per CDR3 protein. The repertoire holds 60,000 to 75,000 distinct CDR3 sequences, with approximately 10% as singletons. Sequences were derived from whole blood, sampled at baseline. The receptor set was obtained from an adult who was a healthcare worker with PCR-confirmed SARS-CoV-2 infection or an uninfected control (not recorded which).

This clonotype was detected a few times. The rearrangement joins TRBV12-3 or TRBV12-4 to TRBJ2-5; no clear D. This CDR3 region has 13 residues. Trimming removed 6 bases at V and 5 bases at J, with 13 bases between. The CDR3 reads CASRLRNPETQYF. The DNA for the CDR3 is TGTGCCAGCAGACTGAGAAATCCGGAGACCCAGTACTTC.

This clonotype has a count of ten or more. Germline is not matched at one junction end, which may reflect a read error. The chain employs TRBV2 and TRBJ1-2; 7 bases are a match to TRBD1. Per the germline V gene, CDR1 is SNHLY and CDR2 is FYNNEI. This CDR3 is built from 14 residues. In nucleotides, the CDR3 is TGTGCCAGCAGCGAAGGACAGGTGACCTATGGCTACACCTTC. It specifies CASSEGQVTYGYTF.

This clonotype has at least ten counts. Here the CDR3 reads CASSLERGGYQFF. The CDR3 DNA reads TGTGCCAGCAGCTTAGAACGGGGGGGGTATCAGTTCTTC. The J gene is TRBJ2-1, the V gene TRBV7-8, with 8 bases lining up with TRBD2. The junction had 6 bases not matched to a gene; V was cut back by 1 base and J by 13 bases. Germline lookup yields CDR1 SGHVS and CDR2 FQNEAQ. The CDR3 spans 13 residues.

V and J are TRBV7-2 and TRBJ1-3, with D uncertain. V was cut by 5 bases and J by 0 bases, with 11 bases left in between. From germline, CDR1 is SGHTA and CDR2 FQGNSA. CDR3 length equals 15 residues. The CDR3 reads CASSTSIPSGNTIYF. The CDR3 DNA reads as TGTGCCAGCAGCACATCAATCCCCTCTGGAAACACCATATATTTT.

In its sample, this clonotype was seen many times. This chain uses TRBV6-1 with TRBJ2-3; 11 bases align to TRBD2. Unmatched junction bases numbered 9, after V lost 5 bases and J lost 5 bases. CDR1 and CDR2 (germline): MNHNS, SASEGT. This CDR3 region has 16 residues. CDR3 amino acids: CASSPLAGGQEDTQYF. CDR3 nucleotides: TGTGCCAGCAGTCCATTAGCGGGGGGGCAGGAAGATACGCAGTATTTT.

This clonotype was counted only a few times. The chain couples TRBV5-4 to TRBJ2-5; 8 nucleotides line up with TRBD2. V trimming: 3 bases; J trimming: 5 bases; junction bases outside the gene matches: 6. This CDR3 region has 14 residues. The germline V gene has CDR1 SGHNT and CDR2 YYREEE (reference sequence). The CDR3 DNA reads as TGTGCCAGCAGCTCTAGGACTAGCTTGGAGACCCAGTACTTC. Its translation is CASSSRTSLETQYF.

The chain employs TRBV18 and TRBJ2-1, with 10 bases identical to TRBD2. Germline values: CDR1 KGHSH, CDR2 LQKENI. Trimming cost V 3 bases and J 8 bases; bases outside gene matches: 1. The CDR3 sequence is 13 residues long. In nucleotides, the CDR3 is TGTGCCAGCTCACCCGGGACTAGCGATGAGCAGTTCTTC. This sequence encodes CASSPGTSDEQFF.